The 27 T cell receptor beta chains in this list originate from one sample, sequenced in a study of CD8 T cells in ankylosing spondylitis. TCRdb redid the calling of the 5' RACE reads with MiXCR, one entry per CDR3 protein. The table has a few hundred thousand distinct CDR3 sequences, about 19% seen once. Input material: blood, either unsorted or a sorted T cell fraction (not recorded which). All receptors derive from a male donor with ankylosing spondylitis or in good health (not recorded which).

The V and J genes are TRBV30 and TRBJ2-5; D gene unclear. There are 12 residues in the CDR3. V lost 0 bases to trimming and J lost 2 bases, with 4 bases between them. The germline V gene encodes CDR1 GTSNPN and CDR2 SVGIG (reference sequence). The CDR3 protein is CAWSVLQETQYF. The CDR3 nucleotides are TGTGCCTGGAGTGTACTACAAGAGACCCAGTACTTC.

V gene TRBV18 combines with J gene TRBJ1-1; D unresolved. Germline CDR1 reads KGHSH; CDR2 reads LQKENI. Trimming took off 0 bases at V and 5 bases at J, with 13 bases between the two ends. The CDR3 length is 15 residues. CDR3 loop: CASSPPARTGTEAFF. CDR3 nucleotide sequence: TGTGCCAGCTCACCACCTGCTCGCACCGGGACTGAAGCTTTCTTT.

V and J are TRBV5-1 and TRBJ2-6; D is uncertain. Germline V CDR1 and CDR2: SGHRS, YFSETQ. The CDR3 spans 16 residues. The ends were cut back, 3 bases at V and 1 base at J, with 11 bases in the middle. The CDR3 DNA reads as TGCGCCAGCAGCTGGACGTCCGAATCTGGGGCCAACGTCCTGACTTTC. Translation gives CASSWTSESGANVLTF.

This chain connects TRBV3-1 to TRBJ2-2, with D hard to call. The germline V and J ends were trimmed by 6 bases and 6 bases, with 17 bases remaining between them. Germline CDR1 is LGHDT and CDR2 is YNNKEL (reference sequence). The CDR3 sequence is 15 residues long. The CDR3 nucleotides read TGTGCCAGCAGTCGACCGTCTGCTCTACCCGGGGAGCTGTTTTTT. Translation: CASSRPSALPGELFF.

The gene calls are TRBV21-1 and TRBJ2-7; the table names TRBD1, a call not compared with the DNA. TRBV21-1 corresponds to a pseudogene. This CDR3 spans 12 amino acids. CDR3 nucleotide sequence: TGTGCCAGCAGCAACCCGGGCTACGAGCAGTACGTC. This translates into CASSNPGYEQYV.

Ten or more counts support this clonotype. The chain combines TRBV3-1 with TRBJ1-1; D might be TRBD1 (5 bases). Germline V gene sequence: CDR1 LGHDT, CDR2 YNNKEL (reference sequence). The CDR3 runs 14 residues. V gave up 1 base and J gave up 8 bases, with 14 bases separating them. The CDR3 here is CASSQVQSREEAFF. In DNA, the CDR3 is TGTGCCAGCAGCCAAGTACAGAGCAGGGAAGAAGCTTTCTTT.

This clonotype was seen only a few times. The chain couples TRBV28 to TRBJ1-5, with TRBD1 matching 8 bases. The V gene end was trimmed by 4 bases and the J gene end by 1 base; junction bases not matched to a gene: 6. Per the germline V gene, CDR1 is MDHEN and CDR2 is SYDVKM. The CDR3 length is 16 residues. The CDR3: CASSSRQGMSNQPQHF. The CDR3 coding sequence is TGTGCCAGCAGTTCCCGACAGGGGATGAGCAATCAGCCCCAGCATTTT.

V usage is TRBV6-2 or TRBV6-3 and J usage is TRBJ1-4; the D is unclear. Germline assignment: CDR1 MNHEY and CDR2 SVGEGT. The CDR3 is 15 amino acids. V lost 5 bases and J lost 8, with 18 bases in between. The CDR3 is CASSVQTVPGEKLFF. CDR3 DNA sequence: TGTGCCAGCAGTGTACAAACCGTCCCTGGGGAAAAACTGTTTTTT.

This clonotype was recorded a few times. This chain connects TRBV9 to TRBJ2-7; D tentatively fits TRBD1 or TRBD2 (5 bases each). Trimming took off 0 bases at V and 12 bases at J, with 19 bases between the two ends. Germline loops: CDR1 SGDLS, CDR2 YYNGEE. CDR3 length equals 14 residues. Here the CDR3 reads CASSVDVTKKGRYV. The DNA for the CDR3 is TGTGCCAGCAGCGTAGACGTGACTAAAAAGGGGCGGTACGTC.

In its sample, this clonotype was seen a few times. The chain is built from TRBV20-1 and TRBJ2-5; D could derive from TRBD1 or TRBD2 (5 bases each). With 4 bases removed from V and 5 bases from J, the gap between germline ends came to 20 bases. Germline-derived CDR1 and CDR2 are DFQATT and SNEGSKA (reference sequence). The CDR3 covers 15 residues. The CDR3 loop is CSATSPDKGVETQYF. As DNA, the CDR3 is TGCAGTGCTACCTCCCCGGACAAGGGAGTGGAGACCCAGTACTTC.

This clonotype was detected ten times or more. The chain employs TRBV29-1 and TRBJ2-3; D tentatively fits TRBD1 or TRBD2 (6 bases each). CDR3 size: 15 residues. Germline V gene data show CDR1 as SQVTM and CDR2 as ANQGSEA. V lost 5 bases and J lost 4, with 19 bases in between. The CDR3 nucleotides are TGCAGCGTTTTTCGATCTAGGGGGGTCTCAGATACGCAGTATTTT. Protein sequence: CSVFRSRGVSDTQYF.

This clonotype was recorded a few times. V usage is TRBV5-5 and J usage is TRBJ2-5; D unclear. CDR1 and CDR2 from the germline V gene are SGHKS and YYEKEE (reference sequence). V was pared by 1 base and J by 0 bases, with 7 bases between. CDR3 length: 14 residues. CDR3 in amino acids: CASSLNRYQETQYF. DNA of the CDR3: TGTGCCAGCAGCTTGAATAGGTACCAAGAGACCCAGTACTTC.

CDR3 sequence: CSVEGRDYGYTF. The DNA of the CDR3 is TGCAGCGTTGAAGGGAGGGACTATGGCTACACCTTC. This chain uses TRBV29-1 with TRBJ1-2; no clear D. Trimming left V 1 base short and J 3 bases short, with 6 bases between. The CDR3 has 12 amino acids. Germline V gene lookup returns CDR1 SQVTM and CDR2 ANQGSEA. Complete variable domain (other parts from reference TRBV29-1 and TRBJ1-2): SAVISQKPSRDICQRGTSLTIQCQVDSQVTMMFWYRQQPGQSLTLIATANQGSEATYESGFVIDKFPISRPNLTFSTLTVSNMSPEDSSIYLCSVEGRDYGYTFGSGTRLTVV.

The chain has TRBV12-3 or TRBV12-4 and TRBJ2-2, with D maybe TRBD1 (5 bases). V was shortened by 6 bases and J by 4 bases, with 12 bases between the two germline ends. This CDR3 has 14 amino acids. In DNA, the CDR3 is TGTGCCAGCAGCCCCCCGACAGCCACCGGGGAGCTGTTTTTT. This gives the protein CASSPPTATGELFF.

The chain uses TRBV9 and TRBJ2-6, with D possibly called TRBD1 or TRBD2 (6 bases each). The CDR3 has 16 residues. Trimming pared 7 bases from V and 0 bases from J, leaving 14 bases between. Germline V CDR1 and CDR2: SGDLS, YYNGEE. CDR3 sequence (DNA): TGTGCCAGCGGTGGGGGGCCATTCTCTGGGGCCAACGTCCTGACTTTC. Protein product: CASGGGPFSGANVLTF.

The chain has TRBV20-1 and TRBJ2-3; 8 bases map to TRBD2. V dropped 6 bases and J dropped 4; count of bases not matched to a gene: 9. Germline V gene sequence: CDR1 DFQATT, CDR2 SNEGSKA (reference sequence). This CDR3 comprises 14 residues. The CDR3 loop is CSARPGGRADTQYF. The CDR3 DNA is TGCAGTGCCAGACCGGGGGGGCGGGCAGATACGCAGTATTTT.

Here the CDR3 DNA reads TGTGCCAGCAGGGGAAACAGGGGGGCTTACAATGAGCAGTTCTTC. This sequence encodes CASRGNRGAYNEQFF. The chain recombines TRBV12-3 or TRBV12-4 with TRBJ2-1, with 8 bases fitting TRBD1. Losses at the gene ends were 6 bases for V and 4 bases for J; bases not matched to a gene: 8. The CDR3 is 15 residues long.

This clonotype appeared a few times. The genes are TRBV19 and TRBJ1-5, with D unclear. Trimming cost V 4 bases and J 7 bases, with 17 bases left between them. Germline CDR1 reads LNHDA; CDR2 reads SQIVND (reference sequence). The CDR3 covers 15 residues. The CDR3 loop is CASSTDGVGWQPQHF. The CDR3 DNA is TGTGCCAGTAGTACAGACGGGGTAGGGTGGCAGCCCCAGCATTTT.

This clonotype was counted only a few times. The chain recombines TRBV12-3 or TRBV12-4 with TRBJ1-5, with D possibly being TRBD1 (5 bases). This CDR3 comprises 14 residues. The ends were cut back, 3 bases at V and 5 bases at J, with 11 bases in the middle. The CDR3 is CASSLLVGDQPQHF. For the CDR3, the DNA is TGTGCCAGCAGTTTGTTGGTGGGGGATCAGCCCCAGCATTTT.

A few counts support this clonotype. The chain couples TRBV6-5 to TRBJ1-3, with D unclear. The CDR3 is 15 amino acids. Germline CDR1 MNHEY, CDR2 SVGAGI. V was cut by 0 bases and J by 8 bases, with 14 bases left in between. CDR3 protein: CASSYSIRTAHTIYF. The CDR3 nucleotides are TGTGCCAGCAGTTACTCAATCCGCACGGCGCACACCATATATTTT.

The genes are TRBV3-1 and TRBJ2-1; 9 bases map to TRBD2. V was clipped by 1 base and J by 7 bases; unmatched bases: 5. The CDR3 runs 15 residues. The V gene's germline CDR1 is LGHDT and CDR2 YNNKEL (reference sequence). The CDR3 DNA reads TGTGCCAGCAGCCAAGTTGCGGGAGGGTGGAATGAGCAGTTCTTC. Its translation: CASSQVAGGWNEQFF.

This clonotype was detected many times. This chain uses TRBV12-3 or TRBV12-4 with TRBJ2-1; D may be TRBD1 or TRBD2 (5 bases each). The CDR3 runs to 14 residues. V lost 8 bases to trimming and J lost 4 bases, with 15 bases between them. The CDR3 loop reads CASVGDSVYNEQFF. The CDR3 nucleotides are TGTGCCAGCGTGGGAGACAGTGTGTACAATGAGCAGTTCTTC.

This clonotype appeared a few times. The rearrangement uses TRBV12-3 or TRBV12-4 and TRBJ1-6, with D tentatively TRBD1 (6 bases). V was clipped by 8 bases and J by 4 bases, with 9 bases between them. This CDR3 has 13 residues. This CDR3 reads CASGGPYNSPLHF. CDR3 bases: TGTGCCAGCGGGGGGCCGTATAATTCACCCCTCCACTTT.

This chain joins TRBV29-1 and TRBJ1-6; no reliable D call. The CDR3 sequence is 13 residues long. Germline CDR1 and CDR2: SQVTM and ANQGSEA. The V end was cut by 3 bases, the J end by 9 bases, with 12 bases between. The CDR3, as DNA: TGCAGCGTTGAGCAGGCCGCTGGTTCACCCCTCCACTTT. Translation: CSVEQAAGSPLHF.

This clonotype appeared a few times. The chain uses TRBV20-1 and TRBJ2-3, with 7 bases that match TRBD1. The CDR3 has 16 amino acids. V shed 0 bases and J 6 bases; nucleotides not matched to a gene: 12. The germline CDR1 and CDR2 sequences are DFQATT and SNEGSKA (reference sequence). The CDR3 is CSARDLPPQGVDTQYF. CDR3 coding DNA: TGCAGTGCTAGAGATCTACCACCCCAGGGGGTGGATACGCAGTATTTT.

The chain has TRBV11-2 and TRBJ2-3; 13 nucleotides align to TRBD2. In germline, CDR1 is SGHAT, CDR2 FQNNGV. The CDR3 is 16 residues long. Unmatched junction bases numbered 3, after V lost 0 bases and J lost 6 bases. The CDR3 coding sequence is TGTGCCAGCAGCTTAGAACTAGCGGGGGGGCTGGATACGCAGTATTTT. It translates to CASSLELAGGLDTQYF.

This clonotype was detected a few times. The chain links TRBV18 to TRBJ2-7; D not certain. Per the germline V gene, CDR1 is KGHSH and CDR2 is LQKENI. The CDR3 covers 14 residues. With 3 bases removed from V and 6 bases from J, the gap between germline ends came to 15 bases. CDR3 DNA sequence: TGTGCCAGCTCACCTATCCCAGGACCGGGCGAGCAGTACGTC. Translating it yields CASSPIPGPGEQYV.